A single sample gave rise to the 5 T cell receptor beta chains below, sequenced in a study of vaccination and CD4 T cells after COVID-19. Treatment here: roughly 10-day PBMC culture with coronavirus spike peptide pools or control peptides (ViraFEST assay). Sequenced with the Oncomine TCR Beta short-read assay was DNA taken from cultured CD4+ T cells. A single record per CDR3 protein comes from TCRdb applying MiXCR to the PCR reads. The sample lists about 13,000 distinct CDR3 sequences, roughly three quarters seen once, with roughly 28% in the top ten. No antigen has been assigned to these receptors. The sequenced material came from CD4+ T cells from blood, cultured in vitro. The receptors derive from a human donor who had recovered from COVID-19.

DNA for the CDR3: TGTGCCTGGAGGGAATTCCCTACAGGGGCGGGGGAGCAGTACTTC. This sequence encodes CAWREFPTGAGEQYF. The J gene is TRBJ2-7, the V gene TRBV30, with D possibly being TRBD1 (7 bases). The V and J ends lost 3 bases and 7 bases respectively, with 22 bases between them. This CDR3 region has 15 residues. Germline V gene sequence: CDR1 GTSNPN, CDR2 SVGIG (reference sequence).

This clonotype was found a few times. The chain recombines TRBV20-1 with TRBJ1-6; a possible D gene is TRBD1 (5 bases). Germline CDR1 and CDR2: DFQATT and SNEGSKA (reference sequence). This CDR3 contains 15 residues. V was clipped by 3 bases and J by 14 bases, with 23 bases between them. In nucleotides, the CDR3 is TGCAGTGCTAGTCGAGGAAGGGGTCTTAATTCGGCCCTCCACTTT. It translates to CSASRGRGLNSALHF.

The CDR3 DNA reads as TGTGCCAGCAGCGTGGACAGGGCGCGGGAGGGTAGGAATGAGTGGCAGTTCTTC. It specifies CASSVDRAREGRNEWQFF. The chain employs TRBV21-1 and TRBJ2-1; the tabulated D call, TRBD2, remains unverified against the DNA. TRBV21-1 is a documented pseudogene. The CDR3 covers 18 residues.

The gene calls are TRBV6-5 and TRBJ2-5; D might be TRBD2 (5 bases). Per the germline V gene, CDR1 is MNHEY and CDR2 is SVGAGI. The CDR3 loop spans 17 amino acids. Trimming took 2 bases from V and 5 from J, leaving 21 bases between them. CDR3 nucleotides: TGTGCCAGCAGTTACCCACCGTTCGGAGGCTCTGACGAGACCCAGTACTTC. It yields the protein CASSYPPFGGSDETQYF.

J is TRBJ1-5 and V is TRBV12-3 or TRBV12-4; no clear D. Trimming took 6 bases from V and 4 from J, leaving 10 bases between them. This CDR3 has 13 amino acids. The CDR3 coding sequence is TGTGCCAGCAGGAGATGGGCGAATCAGCCCCAGCATTTT. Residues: CASRRWANQPQHF.